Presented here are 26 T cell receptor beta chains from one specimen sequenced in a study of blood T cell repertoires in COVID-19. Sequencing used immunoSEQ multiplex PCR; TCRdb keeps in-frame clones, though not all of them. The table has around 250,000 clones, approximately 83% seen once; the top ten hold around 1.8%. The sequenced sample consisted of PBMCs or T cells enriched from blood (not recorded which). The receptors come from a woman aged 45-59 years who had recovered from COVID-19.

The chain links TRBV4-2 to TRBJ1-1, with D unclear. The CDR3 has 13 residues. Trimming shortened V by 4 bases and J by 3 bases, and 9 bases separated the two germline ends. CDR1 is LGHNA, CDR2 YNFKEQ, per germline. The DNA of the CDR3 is TGTGCCAGCAGCCCTTTTCCAGACACTGAAGCTTTCTTT. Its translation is CASSPFPDTEAFF.

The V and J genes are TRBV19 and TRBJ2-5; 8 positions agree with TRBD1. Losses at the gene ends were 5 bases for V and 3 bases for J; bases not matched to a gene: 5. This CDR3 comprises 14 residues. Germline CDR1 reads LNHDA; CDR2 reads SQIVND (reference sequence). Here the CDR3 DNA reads TGTGCCAGTAGTCCCGGACAGGGTAAAGAGACCCAGTACTTC. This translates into CASSPGQGKETQYF.

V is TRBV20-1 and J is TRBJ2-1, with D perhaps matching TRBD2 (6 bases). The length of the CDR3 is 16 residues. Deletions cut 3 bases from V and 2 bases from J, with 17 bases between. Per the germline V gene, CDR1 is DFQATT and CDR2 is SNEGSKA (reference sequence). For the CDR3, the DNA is TGCAGTGCTAGTGTACGCGGGCGGGGCGCCTACAATGAGCAGTTCTTC. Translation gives CSASVRGRGAYNEQFF.

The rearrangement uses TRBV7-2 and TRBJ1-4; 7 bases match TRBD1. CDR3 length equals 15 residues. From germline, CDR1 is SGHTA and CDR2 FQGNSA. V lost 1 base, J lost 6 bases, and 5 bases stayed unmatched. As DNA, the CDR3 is TGTGCCAGCAGCTTAGAGGACAGGCGAGATGAAAAACTGTTTTTT. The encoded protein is CASSLEDRRDEKLFF. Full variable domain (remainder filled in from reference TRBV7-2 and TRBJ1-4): GAGVSQSPSNKVTEKGKDVELRCDPISGHTALYWYRQSLGQGLEFLIYFQGNSAPDKSGLPSDRFSAERTGGSVSTLTIQRTQQEDSAVYLCASSLEDRRDEKLFFGSGTQLSVL.

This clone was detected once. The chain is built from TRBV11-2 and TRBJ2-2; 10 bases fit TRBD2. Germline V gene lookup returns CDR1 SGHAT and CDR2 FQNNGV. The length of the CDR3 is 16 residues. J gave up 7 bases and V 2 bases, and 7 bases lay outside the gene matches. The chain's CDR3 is CASSLLASGRSGELFF. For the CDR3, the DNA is TGTGCCAGCAGCTTATTAGCTAGCGGGAGAAGCGGGGAGCTGTTTTTT.

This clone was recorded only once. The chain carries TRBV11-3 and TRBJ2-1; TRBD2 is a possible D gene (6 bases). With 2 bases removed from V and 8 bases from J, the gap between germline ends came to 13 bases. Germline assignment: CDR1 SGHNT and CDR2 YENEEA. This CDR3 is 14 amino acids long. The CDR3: CASSLPGGQDEQFF. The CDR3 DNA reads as TGTGCCAGCAGCTTACCCGGAGGGCAGGATGAGCAGTTCTTC. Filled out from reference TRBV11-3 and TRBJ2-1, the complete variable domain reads EAGVVQSPRYKIIEKKQPVAFWCNPISGHNTLYWYLQNLGQGPELLIRYENEEAVDDSQLPKDRFSAERLKGVDSTLKIQPAELGDSAVYLCASSLPGGQDEQFFGPGTRLTVL.

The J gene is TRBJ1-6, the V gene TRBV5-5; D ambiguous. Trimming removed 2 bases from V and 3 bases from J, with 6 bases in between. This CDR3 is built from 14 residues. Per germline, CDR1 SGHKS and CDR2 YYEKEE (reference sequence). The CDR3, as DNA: TGTGCCAGCAGCTTACAGATCTATAATTCACCCCTCCACTTT. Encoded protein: CASSLQIYNSPLHF. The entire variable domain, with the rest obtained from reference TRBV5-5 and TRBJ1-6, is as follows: DAGVTQSPTHLIKTRGQQVTLRCSPISGHKSVSWYQQVLGQGPQFIFQYYEKEERGRGNFPDRFSARQFPNYSSELNVNALLLGDSALYLCASSLQIYNSPLHFGNGTRLTVT.

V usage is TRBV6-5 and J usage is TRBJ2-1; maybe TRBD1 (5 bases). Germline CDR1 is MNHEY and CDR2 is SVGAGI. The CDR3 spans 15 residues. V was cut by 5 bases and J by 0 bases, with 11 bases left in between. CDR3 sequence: CASSIQGGSYNEQFF. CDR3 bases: TGTGCCAGCAGTATCCAGGGTGGCTCCTACAATGAGCAGTTCTTC.

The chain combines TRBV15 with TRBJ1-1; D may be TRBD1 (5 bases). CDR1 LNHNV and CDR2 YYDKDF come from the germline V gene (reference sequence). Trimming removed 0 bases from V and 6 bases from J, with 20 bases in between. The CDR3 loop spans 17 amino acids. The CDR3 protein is CATSRDRRGWRYAEAFF. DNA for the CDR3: TGTGCCACCAGCAGAGATCGTCGGGGGTGGAGGTATGCTGAAGCTTTCTTT. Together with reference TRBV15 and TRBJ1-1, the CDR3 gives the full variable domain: DAMVIQNPRYQVTQFGKPVTLSCSQTLNHNVMYWYQQKSSQAPKLLFHYYDKDFNNEADTPDNFQSRRPNTSFCFLDIRSPGLGDTAMYLCATSRDRRGWRYAEAFFGQGTRLTVV.

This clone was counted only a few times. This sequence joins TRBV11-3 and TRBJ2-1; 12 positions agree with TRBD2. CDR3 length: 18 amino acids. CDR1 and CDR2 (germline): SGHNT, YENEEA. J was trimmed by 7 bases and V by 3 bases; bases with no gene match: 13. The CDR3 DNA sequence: TGTGCCAGCAGCTTCTCGTCTTTGACTAGCGGGGGAAAAAATGAGCAGTTCTTC. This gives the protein CASSFSSLTSGGKNEQFF.

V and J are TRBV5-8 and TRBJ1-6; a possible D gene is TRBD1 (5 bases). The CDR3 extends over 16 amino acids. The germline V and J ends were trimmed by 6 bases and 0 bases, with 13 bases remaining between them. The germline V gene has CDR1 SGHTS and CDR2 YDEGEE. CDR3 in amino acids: CASTFRQSSYNSPLHF. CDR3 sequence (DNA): TGTGCCAGCACCTTCAGACAGTCCTCCTATAATTCACCCCTCCACTTT.

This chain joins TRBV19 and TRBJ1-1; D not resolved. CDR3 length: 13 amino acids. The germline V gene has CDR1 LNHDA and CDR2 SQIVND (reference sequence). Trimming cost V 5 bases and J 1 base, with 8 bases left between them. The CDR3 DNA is TGTGCCAGTAGTTCGCACACGAACACTGAAGCTTTCTTT. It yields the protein CASSSHTNTEAFF.

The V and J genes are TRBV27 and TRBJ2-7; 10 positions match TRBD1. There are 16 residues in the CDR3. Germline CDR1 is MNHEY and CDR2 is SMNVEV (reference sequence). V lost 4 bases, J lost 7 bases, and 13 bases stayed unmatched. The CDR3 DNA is TGTGCCAGCAGTTATACCACGGGACAGGGGTTGGGGGAGCAGTACTTC. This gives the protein CASSYTTGQGLGEQYF.

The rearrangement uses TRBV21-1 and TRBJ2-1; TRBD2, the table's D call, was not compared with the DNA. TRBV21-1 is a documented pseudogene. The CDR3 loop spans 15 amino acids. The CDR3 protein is CASSIPTSETNEQFF. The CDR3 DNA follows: TGTGCCAGCAGCATACCGACTAGCGAGACTAATGAGCAGTTCTTC.

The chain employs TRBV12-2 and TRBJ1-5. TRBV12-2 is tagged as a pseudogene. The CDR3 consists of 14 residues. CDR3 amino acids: CASRPDLPPGPQHF. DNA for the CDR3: TGTGCAAGTCGCCCAGATTTGCCCCCGGGTCCCCAGCATTTT.

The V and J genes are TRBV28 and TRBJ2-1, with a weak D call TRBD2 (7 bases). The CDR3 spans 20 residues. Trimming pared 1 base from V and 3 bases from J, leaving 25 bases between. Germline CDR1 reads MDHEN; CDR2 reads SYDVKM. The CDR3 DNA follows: TGTGCCAGCAGTTTATATGGGGGCCGGGCGGGAGAATCGGGCTACAATGAGCAGTTCTTC. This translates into CASSLYGGRAGESGYNEQFF.

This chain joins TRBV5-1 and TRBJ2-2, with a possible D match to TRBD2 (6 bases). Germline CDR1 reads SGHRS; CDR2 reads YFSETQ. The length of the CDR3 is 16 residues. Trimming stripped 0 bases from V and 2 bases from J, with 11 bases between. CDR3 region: CASSLVAAGNTGELFF. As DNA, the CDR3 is TGCGCCAGCAGCTTGGTAGCGGCTGGAAACACCGGGGAGCTGTTTTTT.

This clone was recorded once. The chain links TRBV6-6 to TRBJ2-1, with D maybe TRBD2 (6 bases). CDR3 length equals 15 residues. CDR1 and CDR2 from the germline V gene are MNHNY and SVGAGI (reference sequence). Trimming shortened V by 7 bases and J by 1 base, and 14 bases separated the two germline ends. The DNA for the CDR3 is TGTGCCAGCACCTTAATGGGGGGATCCTACAATGAGCAGTTCTTC. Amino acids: CASTLMGGSYNEQFF.

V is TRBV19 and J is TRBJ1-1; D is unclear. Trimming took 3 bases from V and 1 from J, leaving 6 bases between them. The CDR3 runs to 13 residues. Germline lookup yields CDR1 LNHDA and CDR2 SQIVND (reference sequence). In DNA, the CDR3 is TGTGCCAGTAGTATTCTGGCGAACACTGAAGCTTTCTTT. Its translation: CASSILANTEAFF.

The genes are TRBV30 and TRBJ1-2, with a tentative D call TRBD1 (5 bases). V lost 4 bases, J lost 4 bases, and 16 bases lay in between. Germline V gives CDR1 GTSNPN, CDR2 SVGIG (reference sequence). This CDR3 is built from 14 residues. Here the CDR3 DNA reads TGTGCCTGGATGAGCAGCCTTACAGGCTATGGCTACACCTTC. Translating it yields CAWMSSLTGYGYTF.

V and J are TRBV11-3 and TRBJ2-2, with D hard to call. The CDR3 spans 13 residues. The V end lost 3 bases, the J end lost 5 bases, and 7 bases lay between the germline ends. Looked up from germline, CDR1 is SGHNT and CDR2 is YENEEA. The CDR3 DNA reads TGTGCCAGCAGCTTCACAGTGACCGGGGAGCTGTTTTTT. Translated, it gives CASSFTVTGELFF.

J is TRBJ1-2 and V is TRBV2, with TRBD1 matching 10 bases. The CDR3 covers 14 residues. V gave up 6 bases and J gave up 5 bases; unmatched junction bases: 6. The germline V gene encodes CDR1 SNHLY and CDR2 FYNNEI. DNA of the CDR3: TGTGCCAGCAGGGGGGGACAGGGGATTTATGGCTACACCTTC. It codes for CASRGGQGIYGYTF.

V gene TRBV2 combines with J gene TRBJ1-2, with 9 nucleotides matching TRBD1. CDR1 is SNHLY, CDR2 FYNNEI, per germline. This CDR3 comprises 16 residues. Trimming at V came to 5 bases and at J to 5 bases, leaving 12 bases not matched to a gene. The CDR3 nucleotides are TGTGCCAGCAGTCCCAGTACAGGGGGCAATGGGTATGGCTACACCTTC. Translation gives CASSPSTGGNGYGYTF.

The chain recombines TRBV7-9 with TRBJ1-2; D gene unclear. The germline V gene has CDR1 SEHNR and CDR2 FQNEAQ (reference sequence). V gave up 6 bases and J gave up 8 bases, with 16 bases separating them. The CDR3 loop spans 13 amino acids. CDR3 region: CASSQDALGGYTF. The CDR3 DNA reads TGTGCCAGCAGTCAAGACGCTCTAGGAGGCTACACCTTC.

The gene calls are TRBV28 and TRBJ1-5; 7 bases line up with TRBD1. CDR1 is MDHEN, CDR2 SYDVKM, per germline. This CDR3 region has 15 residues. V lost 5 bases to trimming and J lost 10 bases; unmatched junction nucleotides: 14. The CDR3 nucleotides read TGTGCCAGCAGTCCACCCTCGCGACAGGGTAAACCCCAGCATTTT. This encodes CASSPPSRQGKPQHF.

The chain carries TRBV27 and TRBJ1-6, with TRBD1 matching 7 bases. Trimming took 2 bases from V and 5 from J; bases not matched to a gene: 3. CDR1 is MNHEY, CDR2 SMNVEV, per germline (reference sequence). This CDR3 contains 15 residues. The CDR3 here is CASSLKGANNSPLHF. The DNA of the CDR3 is TGTGCCAGCAGTTTAAAGGGGGCAAATAATTCACCCCTCCACTTT.